The rows below give T cell receptor beta chains drawn from one sample of a study of CD8+ T cells in alopecia areata. Measured with immunoSEQ multiplex PCR; TCRdb has only the in-frame clones, and not every one. The sample includes approximately 99,000 clones, under 60% seen only once; the top ten take more than 20%. The sequenced sample was NKG2D-low CD8+ T cells sorted from blood. The receptor set was obtained from a human donor with alopecia areata. Both conserved end residues are part of each CDR3. D genes are given only for firm matches. Rows may omit the clone size; those that give it use once, few, many or a size class.

d_gene	abundance	v_gene	j_gene	CDR3aa	CDR3nt
TRBD2	-	TRBV13	TRBJ2-1	CASSERLAYNEQFF	TGTGCCAGCAGCGAAAGACTAGCATACAATGAGCAGTTCTTC
TRBD1	-	TRBV27	TRBJ2-7	CASSSTGGEQYF	TGTGCCAGCAGTTCGACAGGGGGCGAGCAGTACTTC
-	-	TRBV5-1	TRBJ2-1	CASSVSVEQFF	TGCGCCAGCAGCGTATCGGTTGAGCAGTTCTTC
-	many	TRBV2	TRBJ2-1	CAGTTGTSDEQFF	TGTGCCGGAACGACAGGGACTTCCGATGAGCAGTTCTTC
-	few	TRBV4-1	TRBJ2-5	CASSQEGSQETQYF	TGCGCCAGCAGCCAAGAGGGCAGTCAAGAGACCCAGTACTTC
-	-	TRBV7-6	TRBJ2-5	CASSSRWDGSETQYF	TGTGCCAGCAGCTCTCGATGGGACGGGTCAGAGACCCAGTACTTC
TRBD1	once	TRBV27	TRBJ1-1	CASSFSRQGDYTEAFF	TGTGCCAGCAGTTTTTCAAGGCAGGGGGACTACACTGAAGCTTTCTTT
-	-	TRBV27	TRBJ2-1	CASSHGTQQFF	TGTGCCAGCAGTCATGGGACCCAGCAGTTCTTC
-	-	TRBV28	TRBJ2-3	CASSPTPGQYHTDTQYF	TGTGCCAGCAGTCCTACACCCGGACAGTACCACACAGATACGCAGTATTTT
TRBD1	once	TRBV7-2	TRBJ1-2	CASSSGQPRYGYTF	TGTGCCAGCAGCTCGGGACAGCCTCGTTATGGCTACACCTTC
-	-	TRBV4-1	TRBJ2-2	CASSQMVRDTGELFF	TGCGCCAGCAGCCAGATGGTCAGGGACACCGGGGAGCTGTTTTTT
TRBD1	-	TRBV7-9	TRBJ1-2	CASIDGQVYGYTF	TGTGCCAGCATCGACGGACAGGTCTATGGCTACACCTTC
-	-	TRBV4-1	TRBJ2-2	CASSQVFTNTGELFF	TGCGCCAGCAGCCAAGTGTTCACTAACACCGGGGAGCTGTTTTTT
-	few	TRBV13	TRBJ2-7	CASSRGSVSYEQYF	TGTGCCAGCAGCCGAGGGAGCGTCTCCTACGAGCAGTACTTC
-	-	TRBV29-1	TRBJ2-1	CSVDHRPGEQFF	TGCAGCGTTGATCACCGACCGGGTGAGCAGTTCTTC
-	-	TRBV2	TRBJ2-2	CASSRQAVGELFF	TGTGCCAGCAGTAGACAGGCGGTCGGGGAGCTGTTTTTT
-	-	TRBV5-4	TRBJ2-2	CASSFPLGDSNTGELFF	TGTGCCAGCAGCTTTCCCCTTGGGGACTCCAACACCGGGGAGCTGTTTTTT
-	-	TRBV27	TRBJ1-1	CASSPPRGYTEAFF	TGTGCCAGCAGTCCACCCCGGGGGTACACTGAAGCTTTCTTT
-	-	TRBV9	TRBJ2-7	CASSVASDEQYF	TGTGCCAGCAGCGTAGCTTCCGACGAGCAGTACTTC
TRBD1	-	TRBV27	TRBJ2-1	CASAVGQGPAFEQFF	TGTGCCAGTGCGGTCGGACAGGGGCCAGCGTTTGAGCAGTTCTTC
TRBD1	-	TRBV27	TRBJ1-2	CAIRQGAFGYTF	TGTGCCATCAGACAGGGGGCTTTTGGCTACACCTTC
-	-	TRBV11-2	TRBJ1-1	CASSFMGSGGTEAFF	TGTGCCAGCAGCTTCATGGGTTCTGGAGGCACTGAAGCTTTCTTT
-	-	TRBV9	TRBJ2-1	CASSVSRLRRAPYNEQFF	TGTGCCAGCAGCGTATCCAGACTCAGGCGAGCCCCCTACAATGAGCAGTTCTTC
TRBD1	-	TRBV9	TRBJ2-1	CASDGTGGVNEQFF	TGTGCCAGCGACGGGACAGGGGGGGTCAATGAGCAGTTCTTC
TRBD1	once	TRBV2	TRBJ2-1	CASSEGQGYNEQFF	TGTGCCAGCAGTGAGGGACAGGGGTACAATGAGCAGTTCTTC
-	few	TRBV6-5	TRBJ2-1	CASSYFRVTKEQFF	TGTGCCAGCAGTTACTTCAGGGTGACTAAAGAGCAGTTCTTC
-	-	TRBV6-5	TRBJ1-1	CASQGTGLDTEAFF	TGTGCCAGCCAAGGTACAGGGCTGGACACTGAAGCTTTCTTT
TRBD2	-	TRBV5-6	TRBJ2-1	CASSFGLAAHNEQFF	TGTGCCAGCAGCTTCGGCCTAGCGGCTCACAATGAGCAGTTCTTC
-	-	TRBV9	TRBJ1-2	CASSVASGSDYGYTF	TGTGCCAGCAGCGTAGCGTCAGGGAGTGACTATGGCTACACCTTC
-	-	TRBV4-1	TRBJ1-5	CASSQEDSNNQPQHF	TGCGCCAGCAGCCAAGAAGACAGTAACAATCAGCCCCAGCATTTT
-	-	TRBV5-1	TRBJ2-1	CASREGGLGNEQFF	TGCGCCAGCAGGGAAGGTGGTTTGGGCAATGAGCAGTTCTTC
-	-	TRBV19	TRBJ2-7	CASSPTTAREQYF	TGTGCCAGTAGTCCGACTACCGCGAGGGAGCAGTACTTC
-	-	TRBV6-4	TRBJ2-3	CASSESVTDTQYF	TGTGCCAGCAGTGAATCGGTCACAGATACGCAGTATTTT
-	-	TRBV21-1	TRBJ1-2	CASSPTSLNRMGYTF	TGTGCCAGCAGCCCTACATCCCTTAACCGTATGGGCTACACCTTC
TRBD2	-	TRBV15	TRBJ2-1	CATRRAGGPGNEQFF	TGTGCCACCCGAAGAGCGGGAGGGCCGGGCAATGAGCAGTTCTTC
TRBD2	-	TRBV19	TRBJ2-7	CASSLAGGSGEQYF	TGTGCCAGTAGCTTAGCGGGAGGGTCTGGGGAGCAGTACTTC
-	once	TRBV27	TRBJ1-5	CASSLTGSGQPQHF	TGTGCCAGCAGTTTAACAGGGTCAGGTCAGCCCCAGCATTTT